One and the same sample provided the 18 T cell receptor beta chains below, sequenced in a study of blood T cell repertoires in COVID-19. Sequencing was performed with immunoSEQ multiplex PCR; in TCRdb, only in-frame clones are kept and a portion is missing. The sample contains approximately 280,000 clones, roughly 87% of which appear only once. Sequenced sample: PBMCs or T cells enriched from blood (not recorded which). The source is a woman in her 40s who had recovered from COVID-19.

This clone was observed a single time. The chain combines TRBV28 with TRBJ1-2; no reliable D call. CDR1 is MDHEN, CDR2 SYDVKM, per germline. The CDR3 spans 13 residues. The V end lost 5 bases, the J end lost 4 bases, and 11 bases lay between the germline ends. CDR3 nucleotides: TGTGCCAGCAGTACCCCAGGCGTCTATGGCTACACCTTC. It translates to CASSTPGVYGYTF.

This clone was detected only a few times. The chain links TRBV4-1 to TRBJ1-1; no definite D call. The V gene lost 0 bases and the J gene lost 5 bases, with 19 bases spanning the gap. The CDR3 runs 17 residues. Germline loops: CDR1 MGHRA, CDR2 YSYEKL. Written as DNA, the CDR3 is TGCGCCAGCAGCCAAGAGGCGGAGGTGAAATTGGGTACTGAAGCTTTCTTT. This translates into CASSQEAEVKLGTEAFF.

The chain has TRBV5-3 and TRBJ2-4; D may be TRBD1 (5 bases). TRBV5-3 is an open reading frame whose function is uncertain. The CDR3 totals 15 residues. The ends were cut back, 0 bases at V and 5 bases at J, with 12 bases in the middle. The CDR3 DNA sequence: TGTGCCAGAAGCTTGGGGGTTGGGGCCCAAAACATTCAGTACTTC. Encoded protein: CARSLGVGAQNIQYF.

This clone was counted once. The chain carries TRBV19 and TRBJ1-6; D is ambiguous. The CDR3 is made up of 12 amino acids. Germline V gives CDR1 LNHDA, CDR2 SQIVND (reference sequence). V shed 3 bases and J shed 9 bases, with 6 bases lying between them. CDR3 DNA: TGTGCCAGTAGTATTGGCGGTTCACCCCTCCACTTT. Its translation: CASSIGGSPLHF. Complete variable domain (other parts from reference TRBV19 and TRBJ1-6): DGGITQSPKYLFRKEGQNVTLSCEQNLNHDAMYWYRQDPGQGLRLIYYSQIVNDFQKGDIAEGYSVSREKKESFPLTVTSAQKNPTAFYLCASSIGGSPLHFGNGTRLTVT.

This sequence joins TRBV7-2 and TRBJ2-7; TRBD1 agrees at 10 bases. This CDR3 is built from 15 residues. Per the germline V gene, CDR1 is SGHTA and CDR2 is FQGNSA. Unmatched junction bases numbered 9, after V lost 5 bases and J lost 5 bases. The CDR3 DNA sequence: TGTGCCAGCAGCCCCCCGGGACAGGGGTGGAACGAGCAGTACTTC. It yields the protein CASSPPGQGWNEQYF.

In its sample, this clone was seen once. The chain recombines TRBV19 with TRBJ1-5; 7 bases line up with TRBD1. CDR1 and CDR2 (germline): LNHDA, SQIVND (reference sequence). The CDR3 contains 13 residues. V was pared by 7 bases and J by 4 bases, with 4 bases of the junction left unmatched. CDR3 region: CASTPGGNQPQHF. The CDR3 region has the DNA TGTGCCAGTACCCCAGGGGGGAATCAGCCCCAGCATTTT.

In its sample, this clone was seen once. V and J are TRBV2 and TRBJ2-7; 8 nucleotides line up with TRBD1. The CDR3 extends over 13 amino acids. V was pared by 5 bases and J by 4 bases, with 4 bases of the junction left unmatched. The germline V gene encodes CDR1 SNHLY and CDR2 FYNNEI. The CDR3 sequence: CASSPDREYEQYF. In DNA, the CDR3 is TGTGCCAGCAGTCCGGACAGGGAGTACGAGCAGTACTTC.

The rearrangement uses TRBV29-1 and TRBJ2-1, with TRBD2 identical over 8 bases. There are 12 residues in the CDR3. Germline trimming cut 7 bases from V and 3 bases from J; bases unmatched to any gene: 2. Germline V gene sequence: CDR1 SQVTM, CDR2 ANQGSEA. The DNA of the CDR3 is TGCAGCGGAAGCGGGGGCTACAATGAGCAGTTCTTC. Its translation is CSGSGGYNEQFF.

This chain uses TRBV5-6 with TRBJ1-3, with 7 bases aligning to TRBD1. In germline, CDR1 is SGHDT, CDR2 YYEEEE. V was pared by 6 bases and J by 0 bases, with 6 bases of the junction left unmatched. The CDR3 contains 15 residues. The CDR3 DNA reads TGTGCCAGCACCCGGACAGGAAACTCTGGAAACACCATATATTTT. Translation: CASTRTGNSGNTIYF.

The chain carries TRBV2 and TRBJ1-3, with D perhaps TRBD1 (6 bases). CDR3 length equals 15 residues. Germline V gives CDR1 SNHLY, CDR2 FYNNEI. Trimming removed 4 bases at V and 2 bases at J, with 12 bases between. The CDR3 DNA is TGTGCCAGCAGTGTCGACAGGAGGACTGGAAACACCATATATTTT. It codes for CASSVDRRTGNTIYF.

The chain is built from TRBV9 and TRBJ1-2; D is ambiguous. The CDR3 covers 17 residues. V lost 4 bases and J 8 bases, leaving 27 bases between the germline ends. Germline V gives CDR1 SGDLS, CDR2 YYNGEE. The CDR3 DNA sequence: TGTGCCAGCAGCCCCACTACGACACCCGTAGGCGGGTACGGCTACACCTTC. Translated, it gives CASSPTTTPVGGYGYTF.

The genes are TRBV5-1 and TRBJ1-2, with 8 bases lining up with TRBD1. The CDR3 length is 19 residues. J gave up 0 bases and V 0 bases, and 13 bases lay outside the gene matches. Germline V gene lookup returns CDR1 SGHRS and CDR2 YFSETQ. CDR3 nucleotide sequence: TGCGCCAGCAGCTTGGGACGGGACAGGTGGTTTGGAGCTAACTATGGCTACACCTTC. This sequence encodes CASSLGRDRWFGANYGYTF. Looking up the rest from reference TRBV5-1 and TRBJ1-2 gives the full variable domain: KAGVTQTPRYLIKTRGQQVTLSCSPISGHRSVSWYQQTPGQGLQFLFEYFSETQRNKGNFPGRFSGRQFSNSRSEMNVSTLELGDSALYLCASSLGRDRWFGANYGYTFGSGTRLTVV.

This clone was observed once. The CDR3 sequence: CAWSSVGEAFF. CDR3 coding DNA: TGTGCCTGGAGTTCGGTCGGTGAAGCTTTCTTT. This chain uses TRBV30 with TRBJ1-1, with D hard to call. The CDR3 is made up of 11 amino acids. V dropped 2 bases and J dropped 7 bases, with 8 bases sitting between them. Looked up from germline, CDR1 is GTSNPN and CDR2 is SVGIG (reference sequence).

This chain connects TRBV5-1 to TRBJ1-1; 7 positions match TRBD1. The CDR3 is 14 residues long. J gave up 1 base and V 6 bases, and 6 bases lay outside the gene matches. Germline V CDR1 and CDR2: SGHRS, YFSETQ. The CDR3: CASTDRAGNTEAFF. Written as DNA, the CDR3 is TGCGCCAGCACAGACAGGGCGGGGAACACTGAAGCTTTCTTT.

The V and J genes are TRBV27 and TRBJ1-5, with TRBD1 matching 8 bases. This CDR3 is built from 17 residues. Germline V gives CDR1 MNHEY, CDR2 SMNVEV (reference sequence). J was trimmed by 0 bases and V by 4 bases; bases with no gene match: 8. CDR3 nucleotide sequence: TGTGCCAGCAGTTCTGGACAGGGATTTTTTAGCAATCAGCCCCAGCATTTT. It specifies CASSSGQGFFSNQPQHF.

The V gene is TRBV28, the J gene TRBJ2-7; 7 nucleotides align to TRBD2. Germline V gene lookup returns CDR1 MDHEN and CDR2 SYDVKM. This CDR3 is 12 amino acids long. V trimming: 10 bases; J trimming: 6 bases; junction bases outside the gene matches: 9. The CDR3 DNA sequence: TGTGCCACCAGAGCGGGACCGGGCGAGCAGTACTTC. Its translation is CATRAGPGEQYF.

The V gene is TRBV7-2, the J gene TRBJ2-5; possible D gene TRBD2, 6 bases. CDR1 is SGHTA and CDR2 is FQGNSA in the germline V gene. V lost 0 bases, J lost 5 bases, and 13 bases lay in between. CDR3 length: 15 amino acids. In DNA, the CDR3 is TGTGCCAGCAGCTTAGCGCACACTAGCTCTGAGACCCAGTACTTC. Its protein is CASSLAHTSSETQYF.

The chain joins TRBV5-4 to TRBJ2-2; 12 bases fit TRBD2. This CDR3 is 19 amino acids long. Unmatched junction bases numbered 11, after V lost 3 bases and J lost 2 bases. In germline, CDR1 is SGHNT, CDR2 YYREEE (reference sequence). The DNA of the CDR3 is TGTGCCAGCAGCTCCCCGACTAGCGGGAGAAAGGGCAACACCGGGGAGCTGTTTTTT. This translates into CASSSPTSGRKGNTGELFF. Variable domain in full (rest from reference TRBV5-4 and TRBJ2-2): ETGVTQSPTHLIKTRGQQVTLRCSSQSGHNTVSWYQQALGQGPQFIFQYYREEENGRGNFPPRFSGLQFPNYSSELNVNALELDDSALYLCASSSPTSGRKGNTGELFFGEGSRLTVL.